This passage covers 18 T cell receptor beta chains from one sample sequenced in a study of CD8+ T cells in alopecia areata. Isolated RNA was reverse transcribed into cDNA used as the sequencing template. Sequencing was performed with immunoSEQ multiplex PCR; in TCRdb, only in-frame clones are kept and a portion is missing. The table includes roughly 200,000 clones, around 63% detected once. The sequencing here drew on CD4+ T cells sorted from blood, taken at week 0. Receptor source: a human donor with alopecia areata.

V usage is TRBV27 and J usage is TRBJ1-1; D is perhaps TRBD1 (5 bases). The CDR3 is 11 amino acids. Deletions cut 6 bases from V and 10 bases from J, with 12 bases between. CDR1 and CDR2 from the germline V gene are MNHEY and SMNVEV (reference sequence). This chain's CDR3 is CASRGVKVAFF. The CDR3 DNA follows: TGTGCCAGCAGGGGGGTCAAGGTAGCTTTCTTT.

The rearrangement links TRBV30 to TRBJ2-3, with D perhaps TRBD1 (6 bases). Germline V CDR1 and CDR2: GTSNPN, SVGIG (reference sequence). The CDR3 contains 15 residues. Trimming shortened V by 0 bases and J by 4 bases, and 14 bases separated the two germline ends. For the CDR3, the DNA is TGTGCCTGGAGTGTAGGGACAAGGCAGGCAGATACGCAGTATTTT. Protein: CAWSVGTRQADTQYF.

This clone was seen only a few times. V gene TRBV7-2 combines with J gene TRBJ2-4, with 10 bases fitting TRBD1. Germline values: CDR1 SGHTA, CDR2 FQGNSA. The CDR3 covers 16 residues. V shed 1 base and J 0 bases; nucleotides not matched to a gene: 0. The CDR3 DNA sequence: TGTGCCAGCAGCTTAGGGGACAGGGGAGCCAAAAACATTCAGTACTTC. It is translated as CASSLGDRGAKNIQYF.

The chain has TRBV2 and TRBJ1-2; 8 bases map to TRBD1. Germline-derived CDR1 and CDR2 are SNHLY and FYNNEI. The CDR3 length is 13 residues. V shed 6 bases and J 4 bases; nucleotides not matched to a gene: 4. This CDR3 reads CASRDREAYGYTF. The CDR3, as DNA: TGTGCCAGCAGGGACAGGGAAGCCTATGGCTACACCTTC.

The genes are TRBV5-1 and TRBJ2-7; TRBD1 agrees at 8 bases. CDR1 is SGHRS, CDR2 YFSETQ, per germline. V lost 2 bases, J lost 5 bases, and 9 bases stayed unmatched. This CDR3 is built from 15 residues. The CDR3 sequence: CASSFGGDRSNEQYF. CDR3 coding DNA: TGCGCCAGCAGCTTTGGAGGGGACAGGAGCAACGAGCAGTACTTC.

The chain employs TRBV11-1 and TRBJ2-7; 8 bases map to TRBD2. CDR1 is SGHAT, CDR2 FQDESV, per germline (reference sequence). The V and J ends lost 5 bases and 3 bases, in that order; junction bases with no gene match: 9. The CDR3 has 15 residues. In DNA form, the CDR3 reads TGTGCCAGCAGCCCCCAGGTAGCGGGGCTCTACGAGCAGTACTTC. Protein sequence: CASSPQVAGLYEQYF.

The chain carries TRBV10-3 and TRBJ2-7; the D gene is possibly TRBD1 (5 bases). Per the germline V gene, CDR1 is ENHRY and CDR2 is SYGVKD. Trimming shortened V by 5 bases and J by 7 bases, and 12 bases separated the two germline ends. The length of the CDR3 is 12 residues. CDR3 residues: CAISSQDIEQYF. The CDR3 nucleotides read TGTGCCATCAGTTCACAGGATATTGAGCAGTACTTC.

This chain connects TRBV4-1 to TRBJ2-2, with 8 bases lining up with TRBD1. This CDR3 has 18 residues. V lost 0 bases to trimming and J lost 1 base; unmatched junction nucleotides: 7. Per the germline V gene, CDR1 is MGHRA and CDR2 is YSYEKL. CDR3 in amino acids: CASSQELGRGQNTGELFF. CDR3 in DNA: TGCGCCAGCAGCCAAGAATTGGGCAGGGGGCAGAACACCGGGGAGCTGTTTTTT.

This clone showed up just a few times. The V call is TRBV14, the J call TRBJ1-4; D perhaps matches TRBD1 (6 bases). Trimming stripped 3 bases from V and 5 bases from J, with 16 bases between. The CDR3 extends over 16 amino acids. Germline CDR1 is SGHDN and CDR2 is FVKESK. The CDR3: CASSHSLDSKNEKLFF. CDR3 in DNA: TGTGCCAGCAGCCATTCCTTGGACAGCAAGAATGAAAAACTGTTTTTT.

The chain carries TRBV29-1 and TRBJ1-2; the D is unclear. The CDR3 runs to 12 residues. Trimming removed 3 bases from V and 5 bases from J, with 10 bases in between. The germline gives CDR1 SQVTM, CDR2 ANQGSEA. The CDR3 DNA reads as TGCAGCGTTGATAGTTCGTCGTATGGCTACACCTTC. Protein sequence: CSVDSSSYGYTF. Complete variable domain (other parts from reference TRBV29-1 and TRBJ1-2): SAVISQKPSRDICQRGTSLTIQCQVDSQVTMMFWYRQQPGQSLTLIATANQGSEATYESGFVIDKFPISRPNLTFSTLTVSNMSPEDSSIYLCSVDSSSYGYTFGSGTRLTVV.

V is TRBV6-5 and J is TRBJ1-4; maybe TRBD1 (5 bases). Per germline, CDR1 MNHEY and CDR2 SVGAGI. V was cut by 0 bases and J by 7 bases, with 9 bases left in between. The CDR3 sequence is 14 residues long. CDR3: CASSYSGGSEKLFF. CDR3 in DNA: TGTGCCAGCAGTTACTCCGGGGGGAGTGAAAAACTGTTTTTT.

V gene TRBV14 combines with J gene TRBJ2-5, with D perhaps matching TRBD1 (5 bases). Trimming left V 4 bases short and J 7 bases short, with 22 bases between. This CDR3 has 16 amino acids. CDR1 is SGHDN, CDR2 FVKESK, per germline. The CDR3 DNA follows: TGTGCCAGCAGCCCAAGGGGCAGGGTGTCTCCGGGGACCCAGTACTTC. It yields the protein CASSPRGRVSPGTQYF.

There are a few counts of this clone. The genes are TRBV18 and TRBJ2-5, with TRBD1 identical over 12 bases. Germline CDR1 reads KGHSH; CDR2 reads LQKENI. The CDR3 length is 17 residues. The V and J ends lost 3 bases and 2 bases, in that order; junction bases with no gene match: 7. This CDR3 reads CASSPLGTGGNQETQYF. The CDR3 DNA follows: TGTGCCAGCTCACCTCTCGGGACAGGGGGCAATCAAGAGACCCAGTACTTC.

This chain links TRBV6-5 with TRBJ2-5, with D possibly TRBD2 on 6 matching bases. There are 15 residues in the CDR3. The germline CDR1 and CDR2 sequences are MNHEY and SVGAGI. Trimming cost V 5 bases and J 4 bases, with 17 bases left between them. The DNA of the CDR3 is TGTGCCAGCAGTACTAGCTGGGGCTCCCGAGAGACCCAGTACTTC. It codes for CASSTSWGSRETQYF.

Notes on this clone: Other DNA sequences in this specimen translate into the identical CDR3. The gene calls are TRBV30 and TRBJ2-3, with D hard to call. Germline values: CDR1 GTSNPN, CDR2 SVGIG (reference sequence). V lost 0 bases to trimming and J lost 5 bases, with 3 bases between them. CDR3 length: 11 residues. The CDR3 bases are TGTGCCTGGAGTGTTGGAGATACGCAGTATTTT. This gives the protein CAWSVGDTQYF.

The chain has TRBV5-6 and TRBJ2-7, with 9 positions matching TRBD1. Looked up from germline, CDR1 is SGHDT and CDR2 is YYEEEE. The CDR3 loop spans 15 amino acids. Trimming took 3 bases from V and 3 from J; bases not matched to a gene: 7. CDR3 DNA sequence: TGTGCCAGCAGCTCAAAGGACAGGGGTCACTACGAGCAGTACTTC. This encodes CASSSKDRGHYEQYF.

This chain joins TRBV29-1 and TRBJ1-2; D remains unclear. Trimming cost V 4 bases and J 5 bases, with 11 bases left between them. From germline, CDR1 is SQVTM and CDR2 ANQGSEA. The CDR3 extends over 12 amino acids. CDR3 loop: CSVGSARYGYTF. The CDR3 DNA follows: TGCAGCGTTGGGAGTGCTCGATATGGCTACACCTTC.

This clone was observed a single time. The rearrangement joins TRBV15 to TRBJ2-1; D is undetermined. Germline V CDR1 and CDR2: LNHNV, YYDKDF (reference sequence). Trimming shortened V by 0 bases and J by 5 bases, and 11 bases separated the two germline ends. CDR3 length: 15 amino acids. The CDR3 loop reads CATSRDLGPHNEQFF. CDR3 nucleotide sequence: TGTGCCACCAGCAGAGATCTAGGGCCCCACAATGAGCAGTTCTTC.